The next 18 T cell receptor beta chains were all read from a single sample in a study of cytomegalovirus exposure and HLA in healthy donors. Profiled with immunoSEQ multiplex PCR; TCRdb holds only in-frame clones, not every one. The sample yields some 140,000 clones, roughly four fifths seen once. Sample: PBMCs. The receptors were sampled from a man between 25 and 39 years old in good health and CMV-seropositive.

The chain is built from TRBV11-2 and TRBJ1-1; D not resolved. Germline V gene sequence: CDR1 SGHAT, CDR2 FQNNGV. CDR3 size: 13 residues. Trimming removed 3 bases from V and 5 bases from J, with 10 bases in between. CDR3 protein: CASSFYGRTEAFF. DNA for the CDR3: TGTGCCAGCAGCTTTTACGGGAGGACTGAAGCTTTCTTT.

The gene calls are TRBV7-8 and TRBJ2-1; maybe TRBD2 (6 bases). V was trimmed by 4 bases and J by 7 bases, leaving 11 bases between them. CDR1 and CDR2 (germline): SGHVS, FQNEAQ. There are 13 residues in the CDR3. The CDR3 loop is CASSSRLGNEQFF. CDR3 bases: TGTGCCAGCAGCTCACGACTAGGTAATGAGCAGTTCTTC.

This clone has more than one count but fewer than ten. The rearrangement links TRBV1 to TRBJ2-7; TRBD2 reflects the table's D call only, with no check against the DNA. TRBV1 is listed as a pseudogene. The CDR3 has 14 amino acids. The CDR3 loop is CTSSPLAGGYEQYF. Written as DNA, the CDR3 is TGCACCAGCAGCCCACTAGCGGGAGGATACGAGCAGTACTTC.

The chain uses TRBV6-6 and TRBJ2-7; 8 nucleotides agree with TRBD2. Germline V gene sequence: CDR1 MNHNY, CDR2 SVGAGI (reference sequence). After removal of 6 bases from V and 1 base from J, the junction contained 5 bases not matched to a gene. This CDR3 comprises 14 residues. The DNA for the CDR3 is TGTGCCAGCAGGTCGGGACTAGAGTCCTACGAGCAGTACTTC. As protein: CASRSGLESYEQYF.

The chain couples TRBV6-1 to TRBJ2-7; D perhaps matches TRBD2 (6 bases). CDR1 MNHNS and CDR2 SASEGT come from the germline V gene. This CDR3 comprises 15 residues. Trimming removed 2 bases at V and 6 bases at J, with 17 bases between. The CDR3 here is CASSEQAGLGSEQYF. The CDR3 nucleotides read TGTGCCAGCAGTGAACAGGCGGGGCTGGGCTCCGAGCAGTACTTC.

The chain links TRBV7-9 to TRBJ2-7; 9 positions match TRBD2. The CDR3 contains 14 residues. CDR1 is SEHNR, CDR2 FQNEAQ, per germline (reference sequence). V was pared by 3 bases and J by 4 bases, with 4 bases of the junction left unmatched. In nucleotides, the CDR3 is TGTGCCAGCAGCTTCACTAGCGGGCCGTACGAGCAGTACTTC. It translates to CASSFTSGPYEQYF.

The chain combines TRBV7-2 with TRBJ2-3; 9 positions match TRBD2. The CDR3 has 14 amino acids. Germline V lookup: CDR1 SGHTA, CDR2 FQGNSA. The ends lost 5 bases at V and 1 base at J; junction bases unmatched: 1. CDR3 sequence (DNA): TGTGCCAGCAGCCGGACTAGCGGCACAGATACGCAGTATTTT. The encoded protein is CASSRTSGTDTQYF.

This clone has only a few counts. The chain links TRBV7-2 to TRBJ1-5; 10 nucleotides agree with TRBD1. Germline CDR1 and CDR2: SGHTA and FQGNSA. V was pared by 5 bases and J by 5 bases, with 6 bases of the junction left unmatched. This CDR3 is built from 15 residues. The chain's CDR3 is CASSIRTGGDQPQHF. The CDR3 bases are TGTGCCAGCAGCATTCGGACAGGGGGGGATCAGCCCCAGCATTTT.

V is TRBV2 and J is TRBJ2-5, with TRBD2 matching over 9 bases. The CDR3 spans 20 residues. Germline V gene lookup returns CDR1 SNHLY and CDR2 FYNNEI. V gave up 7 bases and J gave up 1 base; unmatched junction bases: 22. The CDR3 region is CASIRSRAGLGTSLQETQYF. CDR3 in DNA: TGTGCCAGCATAAGATCTCGGGCGGGACTGGGGACTAGCCTCCAAGAGACCCAGTACTTC. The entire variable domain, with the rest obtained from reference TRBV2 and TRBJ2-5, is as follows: EPEVTQTPSHQVTQMGQEVILRCVPISNHLYFYWYRQILGQKVEFLVSFYNNEISEKSEIFDDQFSVERPDGSNFTLKIRSTKLEDSAMYFCASIRSRAGLGTSLQETQYFGPGTRLLVL.

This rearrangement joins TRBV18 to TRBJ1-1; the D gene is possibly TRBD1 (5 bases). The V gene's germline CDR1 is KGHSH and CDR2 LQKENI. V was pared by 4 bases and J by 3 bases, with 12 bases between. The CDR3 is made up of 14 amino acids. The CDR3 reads CASSQEGQDTEAFF. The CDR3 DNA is TGTGCCAGCTCACAGGAGGGGCAGGACACTGAAGCTTTCTTT.

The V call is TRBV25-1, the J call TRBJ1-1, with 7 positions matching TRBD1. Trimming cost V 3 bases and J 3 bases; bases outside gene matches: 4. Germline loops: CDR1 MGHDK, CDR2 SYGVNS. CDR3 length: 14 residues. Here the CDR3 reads CASSERTGYTEAFF. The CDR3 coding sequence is TGTGCCAGCAGTGAGAGGACAGGCTACACTGAAGCTTTCTTT.

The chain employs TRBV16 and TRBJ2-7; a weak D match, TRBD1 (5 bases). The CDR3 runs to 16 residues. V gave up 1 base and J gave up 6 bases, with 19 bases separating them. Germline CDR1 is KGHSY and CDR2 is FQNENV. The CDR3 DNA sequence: TGTGCCAGCAGCCAATATGGGGCAGGGAAGCTACGCGAGCAGTACTTC. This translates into CASSQYGAGKLREQYF.

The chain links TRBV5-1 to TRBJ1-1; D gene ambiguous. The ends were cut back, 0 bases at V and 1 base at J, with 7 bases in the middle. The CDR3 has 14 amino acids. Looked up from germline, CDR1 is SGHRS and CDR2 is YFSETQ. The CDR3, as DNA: TGCGCCAGCAGCTTGGAGCGGACGAACACTGAAGCTTTCTTT. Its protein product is CASSLERTNTEAFF.

The DNA for the CDR3 is TGTGCCAGCAGTAAAACTAGCGGGAGAGTAGGGGAGCTGTTTTTT. Its protein is CASSKTSGRVGELFF. The chain has TRBV6-1 and TRBJ2-2; 11 bases are a match to TRBD2. This CDR3 contains 15 residues. The V and J ends lost 5 bases and 8 bases, in that order; junction bases with no gene match: 7. Per the germline V gene, CDR1 is MNHNS and CDR2 is SASEGT.

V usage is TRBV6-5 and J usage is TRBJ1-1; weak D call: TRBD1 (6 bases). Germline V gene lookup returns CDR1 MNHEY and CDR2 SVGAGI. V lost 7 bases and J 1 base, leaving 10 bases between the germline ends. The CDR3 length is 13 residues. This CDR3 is CASNQGRNTEAFF. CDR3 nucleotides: TGTGCCAGCAACCAGGGGCGGAACACTGAAGCTTTCTTT.

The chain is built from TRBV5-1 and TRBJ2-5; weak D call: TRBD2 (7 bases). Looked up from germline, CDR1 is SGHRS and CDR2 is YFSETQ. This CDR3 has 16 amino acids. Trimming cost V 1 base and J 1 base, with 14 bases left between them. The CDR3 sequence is CASSLRWGGVQETQYF. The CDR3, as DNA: TGCGCCAGCAGCTTGAGGTGGGGGGGCGTCCAAGAGACCCAGTACTTC.

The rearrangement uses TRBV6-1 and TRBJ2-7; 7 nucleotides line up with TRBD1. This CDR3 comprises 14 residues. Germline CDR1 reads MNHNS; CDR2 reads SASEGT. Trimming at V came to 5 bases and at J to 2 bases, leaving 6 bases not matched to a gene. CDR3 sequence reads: CASSSYRGTYEQYF. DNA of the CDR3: TGTGCCAGCAGTTCATACAGGGGAACCTACGAGCAGTACTTC.

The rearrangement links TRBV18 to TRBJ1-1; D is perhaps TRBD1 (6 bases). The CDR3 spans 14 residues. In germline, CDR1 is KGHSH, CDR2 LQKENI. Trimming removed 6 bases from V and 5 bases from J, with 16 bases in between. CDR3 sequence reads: CASSRQVGLTEAFF. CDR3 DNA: TGTGCCAGCTCTCGACAGGTTGGTTTAACTGAAGCTTTCTTT. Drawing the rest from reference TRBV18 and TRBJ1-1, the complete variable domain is NAGVMQNPRHLVRRRGQEARLRCSPMKGHSHVYWYRQLPEEGLKFMVYLQKENIIDESGMPKERFSAEFPKEGPSILRIQQVVRGDSAAYFCASSRQVGLTEAFFGQGTRLTVV.